This T cell receptor (beta chain) was recovered during a study of blood T cell repertoires in COVID-19. Study summary: Sites across the United States, Italy and Spain contributed samples from acute and convalescent COVID-19.

The CDR3 totals 20 residues. Sequenced by immunoSEQ multiplex PCR; TCRdb stores in-frame clones only, minus some. Of a few hundred thousand clones in the sample, about 90% are singletons; the top ten hold approximately 0.98%. Those enrolled in Seattle joined during active infection and were followed longitudinally afterward. This clonotype was sampled from a middle-aged woman with COVID-19, enrolled during active disease. Sequencing input: peripheral blood. V usage is TRBV21-1 and J usage is TRBJ2-7; the table calls TRBD2, which could not be checked here. TRBV21-1 is listed as a pseudogene. The CDR3 nucleotides read TGTGCCAGCAGCAAAGTACGGCCAGCCTTGCGTCTAGCGGGTACCTACGAGCAGTACTTC. It is translated as CASSKVRPALRLAGTYEQYF.